Sequencing of this TCR beta chain was carried out in a study of blood T cell repertoires in COVID-19. The wider study: Collection of acute and convalescent COVID-19 samples took place in the United States, Italy and Spain. Sources were T cells, B-cell-depleted T cells, or PBMCs; the material itself was cDNA or gDNA.

This CDR3 is 20 amino acids long. CDR1 and CDR2 (germline): WSHSY, SAAADI. With 7 bases clipped from V and 1 base from J, the junction kept 20 bases outside the gene matches. Per the authors' pipeline: It was from reference gene primer amplification that nucleated cell counts were estimated. Clones were read by immunoSEQ multiplex PCR, and TCRdb kept only the in-frame ones, dropping some. For V, J and clone size, that table is used; D and trimming come from the DNA. The data hold 110,000 to 150,000 clones, with about 85% observed a single time. Enrollment of patients from Seattle took place during active infection, with longitudinal follow-up.

The receptor comes from a woman in her 70s with COVID-19, enrolled during active disease. This chain connects TRBV10-2 to TRBJ2-1, with 9 bases lining up with TRBD1. The sample was peripheral blood. CDR3 sequence (DNA): TGCGCCAGCACGCCCGTACCGGGACAGGGTGATAAAGGTTCCTACAATGAGCAGTTCTTC. It yields the protein CASTPVPGQGDKGSYNEQFF.